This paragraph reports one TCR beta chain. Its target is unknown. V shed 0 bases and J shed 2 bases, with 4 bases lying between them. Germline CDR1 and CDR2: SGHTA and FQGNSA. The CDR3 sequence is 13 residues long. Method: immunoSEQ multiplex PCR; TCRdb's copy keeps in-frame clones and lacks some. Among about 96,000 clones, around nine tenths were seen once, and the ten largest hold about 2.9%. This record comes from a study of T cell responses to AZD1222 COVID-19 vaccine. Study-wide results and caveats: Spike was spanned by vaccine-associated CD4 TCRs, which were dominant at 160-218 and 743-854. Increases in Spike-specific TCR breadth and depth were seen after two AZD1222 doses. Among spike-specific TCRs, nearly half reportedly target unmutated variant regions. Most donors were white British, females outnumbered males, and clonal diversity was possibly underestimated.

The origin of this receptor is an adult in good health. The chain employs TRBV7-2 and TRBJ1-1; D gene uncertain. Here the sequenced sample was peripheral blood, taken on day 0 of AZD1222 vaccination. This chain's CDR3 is CASSLAANTEAFF. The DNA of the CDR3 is TGTGCCAGCAGCTTAGCAGCTAACACTGAAGCTTTCTTT.